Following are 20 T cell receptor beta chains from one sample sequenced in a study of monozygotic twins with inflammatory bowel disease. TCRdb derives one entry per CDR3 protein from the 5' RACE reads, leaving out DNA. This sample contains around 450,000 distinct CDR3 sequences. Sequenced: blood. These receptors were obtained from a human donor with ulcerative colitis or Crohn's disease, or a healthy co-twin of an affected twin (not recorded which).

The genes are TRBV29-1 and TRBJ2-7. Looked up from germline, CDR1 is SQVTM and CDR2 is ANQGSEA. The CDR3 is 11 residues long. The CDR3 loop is CSVEISVEQYF.

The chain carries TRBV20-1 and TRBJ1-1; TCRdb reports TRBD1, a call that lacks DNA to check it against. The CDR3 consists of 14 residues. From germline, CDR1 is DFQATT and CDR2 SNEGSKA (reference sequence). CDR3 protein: CSARMGQGLSEAFF.

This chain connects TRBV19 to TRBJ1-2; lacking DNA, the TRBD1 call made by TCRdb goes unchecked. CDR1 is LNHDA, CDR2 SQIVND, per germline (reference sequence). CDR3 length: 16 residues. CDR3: CASLGSFQGINYGYTF.

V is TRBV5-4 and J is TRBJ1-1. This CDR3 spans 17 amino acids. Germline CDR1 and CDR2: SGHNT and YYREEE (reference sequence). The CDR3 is CASSPAVRNAVSTEAFF.

The CDR3 loop is CASSGGLRAFTEAFF. V usage is TRBV9 and J usage is TRBJ1-1. The CDR3 sequence is 15 residues long. CDR1 and CDR2 (germline): SGDLS, YYNGEE.

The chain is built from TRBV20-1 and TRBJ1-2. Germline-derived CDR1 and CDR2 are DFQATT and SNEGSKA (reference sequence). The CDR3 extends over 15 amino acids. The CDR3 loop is CSAPIGWRRGYGYTF.

Here the CDR3 reads CASSLSGGQQPQHF. The rearrangement links TRBV5-1 to TRBJ1-5. Germline CDR1 and CDR2: SGHRS and YFSETQ. The CDR3 is made up of 14 amino acids.

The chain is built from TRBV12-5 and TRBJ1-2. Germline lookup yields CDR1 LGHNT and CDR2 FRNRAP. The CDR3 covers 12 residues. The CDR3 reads CASTGVNYGYTF.

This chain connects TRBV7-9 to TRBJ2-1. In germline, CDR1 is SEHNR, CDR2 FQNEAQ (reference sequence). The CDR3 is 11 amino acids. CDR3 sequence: CASIRNNEQFF. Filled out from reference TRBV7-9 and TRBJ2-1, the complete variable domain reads DTGVSQNPRHKITKRGQNVTFRCDPISEHNRLYWYRQTLGQGPEFLTYFQNEAQLEKSRLLSDRFSAERPKGSFSTLEIQRTEQGDSAMYLCASIRNNEQFFGPGTRLTVL.

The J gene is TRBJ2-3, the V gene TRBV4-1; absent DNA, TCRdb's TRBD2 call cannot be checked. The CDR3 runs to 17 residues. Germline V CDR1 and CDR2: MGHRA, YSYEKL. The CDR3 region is CASSQVRLAGGIDTQYF.

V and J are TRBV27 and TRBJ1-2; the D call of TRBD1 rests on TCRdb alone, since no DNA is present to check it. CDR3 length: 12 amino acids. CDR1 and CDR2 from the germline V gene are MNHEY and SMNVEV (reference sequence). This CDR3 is CASMGIAGGYTF.

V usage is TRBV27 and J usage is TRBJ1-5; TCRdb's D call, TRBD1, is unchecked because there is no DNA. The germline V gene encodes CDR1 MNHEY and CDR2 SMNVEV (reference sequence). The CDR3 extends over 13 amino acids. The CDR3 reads CASSDTGRQPQHF.

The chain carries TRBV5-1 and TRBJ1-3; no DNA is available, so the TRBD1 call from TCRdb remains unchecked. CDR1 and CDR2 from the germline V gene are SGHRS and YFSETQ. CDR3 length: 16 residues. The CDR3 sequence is CASSRDRGLSGNTIYF.

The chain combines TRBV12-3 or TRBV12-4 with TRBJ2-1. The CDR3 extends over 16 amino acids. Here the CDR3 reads CASSLSSMGLNNEQFF.

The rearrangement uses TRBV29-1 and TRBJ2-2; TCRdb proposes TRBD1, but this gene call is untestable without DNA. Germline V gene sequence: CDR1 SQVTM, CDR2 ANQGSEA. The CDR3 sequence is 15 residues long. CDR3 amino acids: CSTRSGTVNTGELFF.

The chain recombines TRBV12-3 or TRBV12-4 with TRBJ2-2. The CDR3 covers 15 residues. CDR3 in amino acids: CASRSGDANTGELFF.

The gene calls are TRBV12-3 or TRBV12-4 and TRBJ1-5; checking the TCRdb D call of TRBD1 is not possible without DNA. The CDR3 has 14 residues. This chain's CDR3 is CASTVQGRNQPQHF.

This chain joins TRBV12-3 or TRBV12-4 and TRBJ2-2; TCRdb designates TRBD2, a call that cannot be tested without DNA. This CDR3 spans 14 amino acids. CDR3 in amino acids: CASTTSGDTGELFF.

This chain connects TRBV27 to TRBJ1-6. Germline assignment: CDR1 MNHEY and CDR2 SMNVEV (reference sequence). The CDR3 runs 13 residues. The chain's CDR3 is CASSLIGNSPLHF.

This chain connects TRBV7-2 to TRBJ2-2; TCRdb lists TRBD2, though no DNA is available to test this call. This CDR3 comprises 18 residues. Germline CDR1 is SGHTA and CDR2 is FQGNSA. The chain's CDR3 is CASSLALAGGGYTGELFF.